The 21 T cell receptor beta chains reported below all come from one sample, sequenced in a study of blood T cells in healthy people across ages. Together with a sample-barcoded 5' primer, a J-beta primer mix was included in a second PCR lasting about 7 to 11 cycles. TCRdb recomputed calls from the 5' RACE reads with MiXCR, one row per CDR3 protein. This table holds some 1.7 million distinct CDR3 sequences, about 30% found once. Sequenced material: blood. These receptors were taken from a woman aged 25 to 39 in good health.

This clonotype occurred a few times. CDR3 in amino acids: CASSHLEVAGRDEQFF. The CDR3, as DNA: TGTGCCAGCAGCCACCTCGAGGTAGCGGGGAGGGATGAGCAGTTCTTC. The V gene is TRBV3-1, the J gene TRBJ2-1; 8 positions match TRBD2. The CDR3 totals 16 residues. The germline V gene has CDR1 LGHDT and CDR2 YNNKEL (reference sequence). V was clipped by 3 bases and J by 8 bases; unmatched bases: 12.

The J gene is TRBJ2-3, the V gene TRBV5-1; 11 nucleotides line up with TRBD2. V lost 0 bases, J lost 7 bases, and 7 bases stayed unmatched. The CDR3 consists of 16 residues. Germline-derived CDR1 and CDR2 are SGHRS and YFSETQ. The CDR3 sequence is CASSLEPSGGLYTQYF. CDR3 bases: TGCGCCAGCAGCTTGGAGCCTAGCGGGGGGTTGTATACGCAGTATTTT.

V and J are TRBV21-1 and TRBJ1-3. TRBV21-1 is termed a pseudogene. The CDR3 runs to 16 residues. The CDR3 sequence is CAPKKSGVDSGNTIYF. DNA of the CDR3: TGTGCCCCTAAAAAGTCGGGAGTCGACTCTGGAAACACCATATATTTT.

The genes are TRBV2 and TRBJ2-1; D ambiguous. With 1 base removed from V and 5 bases from J, the gap between germline ends came to 9 bases. From germline, CDR1 is SNHLY and CDR2 FYNNEI. The CDR3 length is 14 residues. The CDR3 region is CASSEVLTNNEQFF. The CDR3 DNA follows: TGTGCCAGCAGTGAAGTGTTAACCAACAATGAGCAGTTCTTC.

Only a few counts were recorded for this clonotype. This may be a read error: a much more frequent sequence differs by one nucleotide. This chain connects TRBV28 to TRBJ2-4; TRBD1 might be the D (5 bases). The J call could be wrong; TRBJ2-7 is a better fit for the DNA end. CDR1 and CDR2 (germline): MDHEN, SYDVKM. The CDR3 is 13 amino acids. CDR3 nucleotide sequence: TGTGCCAGCAGTTTCGACAGATGCTACGAGCAGTACTTC. This encodes CASSFDRCYEQYF.

The chain is built from TRBV29-1 and TRBJ2-7, with D possibly TRBD2 on 6 matching bases. CDR3 size: 16 residues. Trimming removed 8 bases from V and 4 bases from J, with 27 bases in between. The germline V gene encodes CDR1 SQVTM and CDR2 ANQGSEA. The CDR3 loop reads CSTLTGGGASIYEQYF. The CDR3, as DNA: TGCAGCACCCTTACCGGCGGAGGGGCGTCGATATACGAGCAGTACTTC.

This clonotype was observed a few times. The V call is TRBV2, the J call TRBJ2-1; 9 positions match TRBD1. Losses at the gene ends were 7 bases for V and 10 bases for J; bases not matched to a gene: 8. The CDR3 consists of 13 residues. Germline V lookup: CDR1 SNHLY, CDR2 FYNNEI. The CDR3, as DNA: TGTGCCAGCACGGACAGGGGCCCACGGGAGCAGTTCTTC. Protein sequence: CASTDRGPREQFF.

Concerning this clonotype: A junction end diverges from the germline sequence, so it may reflect a read error. The J gene is TRBJ1-2, the V gene TRBV6-5, with a tentative D call TRBD1 (5 bases). CDR1 and CDR2 (germline): MNHEY, SVGAGI. This CDR3 contains 13 residues. CDR3 nucleotides: TGTGCCATCAGTGAGAAGGGGATACATGGCTACACCTTC. Protein: CAISEKGIHGYTF.

The rearrangement links TRBV6-2 or TRBV6-3 to TRBJ2-1; 8 bases are shared with TRBD2. The CDR3 runs to 16 residues. Germline-derived CDR1 and CDR2 are MNHEY and SVGEGT. V shed 4 bases, J shed 5 bases, and the junction held 10 bases outside the gene matches. CDR3 coding DNA: TGTGCCAGCAGTTTCCCCCGGGGGGGTTTCAACAATGAGCAGTTCTTC. It specifies CASSFPRGGFNNEQFF.

A remark on this clonotype: Sequence at one end of the junction differs from germline and may be a read error. The chain recombines TRBV18 with TRBJ2-1; D is undetermined. This CDR3 comprises 15 residues. Germline CDR1 KGHSH, CDR2 LQKENI. The CDR3, as DNA: TGTGCCGGCTCACCAGGCCCCAGCTCCTACAATGAGCAGTTCTTC. This encodes CAGSPGPSSYNEQFF. Drawing the rest from reference TRBV18 and TRBJ2-1, the complete variable domain is NAGVMQNPRHLVRRRGQEARLRCSPMKGHSHVYWYRQLPEEGLKFMVYLQKENIIDESGMPKERFSAEFPKEGPSILRIQQVVRGDSAAYFCAGSPGPSSYNEQFFGPGTRLTVL.

This clonotype has at least ten counts. The rearrangement joins TRBV5-5 to TRBJ2-1; the D gene could be TRBD1 or TRBD2 (6 bases each). Germline V CDR1 and CDR2: SGHKS, YYEKEE (reference sequence). The CDR3 runs 15 residues. Trimming pared 4 bases from V and 5 bases from J, leaving 16 bases between. The CDR3 nucleotides read TGTGCCAGCAGCCCCAAGGGGGGCCTCAACAATGAGCAGTTCTTC. Amino acid sequence: CASSPKGGLNNEQFF.

This chain uses TRBV12-3 or TRBV12-4 with TRBJ1-2; 8 bases are shared with TRBD1. The CDR3 runs to 15 residues. Trimming cost V 3 bases and J 6 bases; bases outside gene matches: 9. The CDR3 sequence: CASSLTGVVTHGYTF. The DNA of the CDR3 is TGTGCCAGCAGTTTGACAGGGGTCGTCACCCATGGCTACACCTTC.

The chain recombines TRBV6-2 or TRBV6-3 with TRBJ2-1; TRBD2 matches 13 bases. This CDR3 contains 19 residues. V shed 2 bases and J 10 bases; nucleotides not matched to a gene: 17. The germline V gene encodes CDR1 MNHEY and CDR2 SVGEGT. The chain's CDR3 is CASSYRVTGTSGKYDEQFF. The CDR3 DNA reads as TGTGCCAGCAGTTACAGGGTCACCGGGACTAGCGGGAAGTACGACGAGCAGTTCTTC.

The chain recombines TRBV2 with TRBJ2-2; 9 nucleotides agree with TRBD2. The germline CDR1 and CDR2 sequences are SNHLY and FYNNEI. The CDR3 contains 14 residues. Unmatched junction bases numbered 2, after V lost 7 bases and J lost 2 bases. The CDR3 is CASKGTSNTGELFF. In nucleotides, the CDR3 is TGTGCCAGCAAGGGGACTAGCAACACCGGGGAGCTGTTTTTT.

This chain uses TRBV10-3 with TRBJ2-5; D not certain. From germline, CDR1 is ENHRY and CDR2 SYGVKD. V lost 5 bases and J lost 11, with 18 bases in between. The CDR3 extends over 13 amino acids. For the CDR3, the DNA is TGTGCCATCAGTCGGTCCCCAAACAATGGGCAGTACTTC. Its translation: CAISRSPNNGQYF.

The CDR3 sequence is CASSATGTGINTIYF. CDR3 sequence (DNA): TGTGCCAGCAGCGCGACCGGGACAGGGATAAACACCATATATTTT. J is TRBJ1-3 and V is TRBV9, with 9 bases that match TRBD1. The J segment lost 6 bases and the V segment lost 3 bases, leaving 7 bases of the junction unmatched. CDR3 length: 15 residues. CDR1 and CDR2 from the germline V gene are SGDLS and YYNGEE.

The table lists this clonotype with a few counts. The chain couples TRBV5-6 to TRBJ2-5, with 8 bases fitting TRBD2. The V and J ends lost 5 bases and 2 bases, in that order; junction bases with no gene match: 8. The CDR3 sequence is 15 residues long. Looked up from germline, CDR1 is SGHDT and CDR2 is YYEEEE. CDR3 in amino acids: CASRRIAGRQETQYF. The CDR3, as DNA: TGTGCCAGCAGAAGAATAGCGGGAAGGCAAGAGACCCAGTACTTC.

The rearrangement joins TRBV7-2 to TRBJ2-7, with TRBD1 matching over 11 bases. V gave up 4 bases and J gave up 3 bases; unmatched junction bases: 5. The germline CDR1 and CDR2 sequences are SGHTA and FQGNSA. This CDR3 comprises 15 residues. The chain's CDR3 is CASSWGTGGNYEQYF. For the CDR3, the DNA is TGTGCCAGCAGCTGGGGGACAGGGGGGAACTACGAGCAGTACTTC. Using reference TRBV7-2 and TRBJ2-7 for the parts outside the CDR3, the full variable domain is GAGVSQSPSNKVTEKGKDVELRCDPISGHTALYWYRQSLGQGLEFLIYFQGNSAPDKSGLPSDRFSAERTGGSVSTLTIQRTQQEDSAVYLCASSWGTGGNYEQYFGPGTRLTVT.

This clonotype has at least ten counts. The J gene is TRBJ2-5, the V gene TRBV10-3, with D maybe TRBD2 (5 bases). V was cut by 4 bases and J by 3 bases, with 6 bases left in between. There are 12 residues in the CDR3. The germline V gene has CDR1 ENHRY and CDR2 SYGVKD. The CDR3 region is CAISGTEETQYF. The DNA of the CDR3 is TGTGCCATCAGTGGGACTGAAGAGACCCAGTACTTC.

This clonotype was detected a few times. The chain has TRBV12-3 or TRBV12-4 and TRBJ2-1; 8 bases line up with TRBD1. The CDR3 has 15 residues. Trimming cost V 8 bases and J 0 bases; bases outside gene matches: 6. DNA for the CDR3: TGTGCCAGCGCGACAGGGGCCAGCTCCTACAATGAGCAGTTCTTC. This gives the protein CASATGASSYNEQFF.

The chain carries TRBV20-1 and TRBJ1-2; TRBD1 matches at 7 bases. Germline trimming cut 0 bases from V and 8 bases from J; bases unmatched to any gene: 6. The CDR3 extends over 13 amino acids. Per the germline V gene, CDR1 is DFQATT and CDR2 is SNEGSKA (reference sequence). CDR3 loop: CSARDTGAEGYTF. CDR3 coding DNA: TGCAGTGCTAGAGATACAGGGGCTGAGGGCTACACCTTC.